This T cell receptor (beta chain) stems from a study of blood T cells in healthy people across ages. From germline, CDR1 is DFQATT and CDR2 SNEGSKA (reference sequence). The CDR3 contains 16 residues. Trimming removed 5 bases from V and 2 bases from J; junction bases left unmatched: 11. A J-beta primer mix and a sample-barcoded 5' primer were used in a second PCR of about 7 to 12 cycles. TCRdb re-called the 5' RACE reads with MiXCR, one entry per CDR3 protein. The repertoire consists of around 650,000 distinct CDR3 sequences, with approximately 40% occurring once and the leading ten covering 30%. This clonotype was seen a single time.

This receptor was taken from a man aged 80 or over in good health. This chain uses TRBV20-1 with TRBJ2-4; 8 bases map to TRBD2. Material for sequencing was blood. CDR3 DNA sequence: TGCAGTGCTCCCCGGACAGCGGGAGCATCCAAAAACATTCAGTACTTC. Encoded protein: CSAPRTAGASKNIQYF.